The T cell receptor beta chain described here comes from a study of CD8 T cells in ankylosing spondylitis. Of note for this clonotype: Its cognate antigen is unknown.

Whole-study findings and limits: Made up of eight or nine highly homologous variants, a TCR beta motif appeared characteristic of ankylosing spondylitis blood. The disease-linked clones had a CD8+ phenotype and low blood frequencies.

The CDR3 sequence is 15 residues long. Quantitative 5'-RACE was performed with molecular barcodes, and it yielded the TCR beta libraries. TCRdb passed the 5' RACE reads through MiXCR, listing each CDR3 protein once. The profile shows 200,000 to 250,000 distinct CDR3 sequences, about a sixth of them singletons. The chain recombines TRBV21-1 with TRBJ2-1; the D call of TRBD1 is as the table states it, not checked on the DNA. TRBV21-1 is classified as a pseudogene. The sample was blood, either unsorted or a sorted T cell fraction (not recorded which). The TCR sequence derives from a male donor with ankylosing spondylitis. CDR3 sequence reads: CASSKGGGEGIEQFF. The CDR3, as DNA: TGTGCCAGCAGCAAGGGCGGGGGAGAGGGGATTGAGCAGTTCTTC.